Presented here are 27 T cell receptor beta chains from one specimen sequenced in a study of OX40 agonist ivuxolimab in advanced cancers. Sequencing used immunoSEQ multiplex PCR; TCRdb keeps in-frame clones, though not all of them. Here the sample spans fewer than 95,000 clones, less than 85% being singletons. Specimen: CD4+ or CD8+ T cells sorted from blood, collected in a trial of the OX40 agonist ivuxolimab. These receptors were taken from an adult with an advanced solid tumor such as melanoma, head and neck, liver or kidney cancer.

This chain connects TRBV9 to TRBJ1-1; 11 bases are shared with TRBD1. V lost 3 bases to trimming and J lost 5 bases; unmatched junction nucleotides: 9. Germline assignment: CDR1 SGDLS and CDR2 YYNGEE. The CDR3 spans 16 residues. Written as DNA, the CDR3 is TGTGCCAGCAGCGCGACCGGACAGGGGGCGGGAACTGAAGCTTTCTTT. Its translation: CASSATGQGAGTEAFF.

The J gene is TRBJ1-1, the V gene TRBV2; TRBD1 matches 8 bases. Germline V gives CDR1 SNHLY, CDR2 FYNNEI. Germline trimming cut 5 bases from V and 4 bases from J; bases unmatched to any gene: 9. The CDR3 runs to 15 residues. The CDR3 loop is CASSLTGGRGTEAFF. For the CDR3, the DNA is TGTGCCAGCAGTCTTACAGGGGGGAGAGGCACTGAAGCTTTCTTT. Full variable domain (remainder filled in from reference TRBV2 and TRBJ1-1): EPEVTQTPSHQVTQMGQEVILRCVPISNHLYFYWYRQILGQKVEFLVSFYNNEISEKSEIFDDQFSVERPDGSNFTLKIRSTKLEDSAMYFCASSLTGGRGTEAFFGQGTRLTVV.

This chain joins TRBV10-3 and TRBJ1-1; D gene ambiguous. The germline CDR1 and CDR2 sequences are ENHRY and SYGVKD. This CDR3 comprises 13 residues. Trimming shortened V by 5 bases and J by 0 bases, and 7 bases separated the two germline ends. CDR3 residues: CAISQVLNTEAFF. Here the CDR3 DNA reads TGTGCCATCAGTCAGGTGTTGAACACTGAAGCTTTCTTT.

This clone was observed a handful of times. The chain recombines TRBV18 with TRBJ1-6; 7 bases are a match to TRBD1. V was clipped by 4 bases and J by 7 bases; unmatched bases: 4. The CDR3 is 14 residues long. Germline values: CDR1 KGHSH, CDR2 LQKENI. CDR3 sequence: CASSRQGGNSPLHF. The CDR3 region has the DNA TGTGCCAGCTCACGGCAGGGGGGCAATTCACCCCTCCACTTT.

The chain carries TRBV9 and TRBJ2-5; no clear D gene. The germline CDR1 and CDR2 sequences are SGDLS and YYNGEE. Deletions cut 4 bases from V and 5 bases from J, with 12 bases between. This CDR3 region has 13 residues. The CDR3 is CASSSPPRETQYF. Here the CDR3 DNA reads TGTGCCAGCAGCTCCCCCCCTCGGGAGACCCAGTACTTC.

The V gene is TRBV28, the J gene TRBJ2-2; D is undetermined. CDR3 length: 12 residues. With 0 bases removed from V and 8 bases from J, the gap between germline ends came to 4 bases. Germline V gene lookup returns CDR1 MDHEN and CDR2 SYDVKM. In DNA, the CDR3 is TGTGCCAGCAGTTTATGGTGGGGGGAGCTGTTTTTT. Amino acid sequence: CASSLWWGELFF.

The chain links TRBV5-1 to TRBJ1-3; D gene unclear. Trimming stripped 2 bases from V and 3 bases from J, with 12 bases between. The CDR3 spans 15 residues. The V gene's germline CDR1 is SGHRS and CDR2 YFSETQ. The CDR3 DNA follows: TGCGCCAGCAGCTTTAACCCATCGAATGGAAACACCATATATTTT. Protein sequence: CASSFNPSNGNTIYF.

The CDR3 loop is CSIDRSYNEQFF. The CDR3 DNA sequence: TGCAGCATAGATCGGTCCTACAATGAGCAGTTCTTC. The rearrangement links TRBV29-1 to TRBJ2-1; D is ambiguous. V lost 8 bases, J lost 1 base, and 9 bases lay in between. Germline V gives CDR1 SQVTM, CDR2 ANQGSEA. The CDR3 loop spans 12 amino acids.

The chain employs TRBV28 and TRBJ2-7; D remains ambiguous. The CDR3 is made up of 14 amino acids. Germline V CDR1 and CDR2: MDHEN, SYDVKM. Trimming removed 5 bases from V and 5 bases from J, with 16 bases in between. CDR3 nucleotides: TGTGCCAGCAGTCGGCCGACACCCGCCAACGAGCAGTACTTC. Translation: CASSRPTPANEQYF.

V usage is TRBV19 and J usage is TRBJ2-1; 9 bases fit TRBD1. Losses at the gene ends were 5 bases for V and 6 bases for J; bases not matched to a gene: 5. From germline, CDR1 is LNHDA and CDR2 SQIVND (reference sequence). The CDR3 consists of 14 residues. The CDR3 DNA reads TGTGCCAGTAGTGGGACAGGGAGGCGCAATGAGCAGTTCTTC. Translation gives CASSGTGRRNEQFF.

The chain combines TRBV28 with TRBJ2-5, with 9 bases matching TRBD2. The CDR3 has 15 residues. V lost 7 bases and J lost 7; bases outside the gene matches: 13. The germline gives CDR1 MDHEN, CDR2 SYDVKM. The CDR3 sequence: CASIPAGTSRGTQYF. The CDR3 bases are TGTGCCAGCATCCCTGCCGGGACTAGCAGGGGGACCCAGTACTTC.

This chain links TRBV5-4 with TRBJ1-6, with 7 bases matching TRBD1. The CDR3 runs 16 residues. Losses at the gene ends were 3 bases for V and 7 bases for J; bases not matched to a gene: 10. The germline CDR1 and CDR2 sequences are SGHNT and YYREEE (reference sequence). CDR3 DNA: TGTGCCAGCAGCTGGGGGGGACAGCAAAGAAATTCACCCCTCCACTTT. Amino acid sequence: CASSWGGQQRNSPLHF.

The rearrangement joins TRBV30 to TRBJ1-4; TRBD1 agrees at 7 bases. Germline CDR1 is GTSNPN and CDR2 is SVGIG (reference sequence). The CDR3 is 14 residues long. The J segment lost 5 bases and the V segment lost 2 bases, leaving 5 bases of the junction unmatched. CDR3 sequence (DNA): TGTGCCTGGAGTCCACAGGGGCCGAATGAAAAACTGTTTTTT. It is translated as CAWSPQGPNEKLFF.

V gene TRBV11-1 combines with J gene TRBJ2-3, with D maybe TRBD2 (5 bases). Trimming took off 3 bases at V and 6 bases at J, with 13 bases between the two ends. CDR1 and CDR2 from the germline V gene are SGHAT and FQDESV (reference sequence). The CDR3 has 14 amino acids. CDR3 sequence: CASSLRVPRDTQYF. The CDR3, as DNA: TGTGCCAGCAGCTTGCGGGTCCCCCGGGATACGCAGTATTTT.

CDR3 in amino acids: CASSLLTVQSGYTF. CDR3 in DNA: TGCGCCAGCAGCCTCTTGACGGTACAGAGTGGCTACACCTTC. The chain combines TRBV4-1 with TRBJ1-2; D unresolved. This CDR3 is 14 amino acids long. Germline CDR1 MGHRA, CDR2 YSYEKL. V lost 4 bases, J lost 7 bases, and 16 bases lay in between.

The rearrangement joins TRBV7-9 to TRBJ1-2; no definite D call. The V gene lost 5 bases and the J gene lost 5 bases, with 18 bases spanning the gap. There are 15 residues in the CDR3. Germline V gives CDR1 SEHNR, CDR2 FQNEAQ (reference sequence). The CDR3 sequence is CASSLWPGLGYGYTF. For the CDR3, the DNA is TGTGCCAGCAGCCTATGGCCCGGGCTAGGGTATGGCTACACCTTC.

Of note for this clone: In the same sample, other DNA sequences code for this CDR3. V and J are TRBV7-2 and TRBJ2-1; 8 bases fit TRBD1. V lost 1 base and J lost 1; bases outside the gene matches: 0. The germline V gene encodes CDR1 SGHTA and CDR2 FQGNSA. The CDR3 extends over 15 amino acids. The CDR3 DNA follows: TGTGCCAGCAGCTTAGGACAGGGGTCCTACAATGAGCAGTTCTTC. Translated: CASSLGQGSYNEQFF.

The rearrangement links TRBV19 to TRBJ1-2; unclear D gene. Germline lookup yields CDR1 LNHDA and CDR2 SQIVND (reference sequence). CDR3 length: 10 amino acids. V dropped 5 bases and J dropped 3 bases, with 1 base sitting between them. The CDR3 nucleotides read TGTGCCAGTAGTGACTATGGCTACACCTTC. This codes for CASSDYGYTF.

The chain is built from TRBV27 and TRBJ2-3; 8 bases match TRBD2. V lost 5 bases to trimming and J lost 0 bases; unmatched junction nucleotides: 7. CDR3 length: 16 residues. Per the germline V gene, CDR1 is MNHEY and CDR2 is SMNVEV (reference sequence). The CDR3 spells CASSPFAGGSTDTQYF. In DNA, the CDR3 is TGTGCCAGCAGTCCCTTTGCGGGAGGAAGCACAGATACGCAGTATTTT.

The chain employs TRBV14 and TRBJ2-1; 10 positions agree with TRBD2. Germline CDR1 is SGHDN and CDR2 is FVKESK. CDR3 length equals 15 residues. V lost 3 bases and J lost 9; bases outside the gene matches: 8. The CDR3 DNA is TGTGCCAGCAGCCAGTGGCTAGCGGGAGTTGGTGAGCAGTTCTTC. Translation gives CASSQWLAGVGEQFF.

This chain links TRBV19 with TRBJ2-7, with a tentative D call TRBD2 (6 bases). Germline CDR1 and CDR2: LNHDA and SQIVND (reference sequence). Trimming pared 1 base from V and 3 bases from J, leaving 16 bases between. CDR3 length: 16 residues. The CDR3 is CASSIGLTRRGYEQYF. The CDR3 nucleotides read TGTGCCAGTAGTATAGGTTTGACTAGGAGGGGCTACGAGCAGTACTTC.

This rearrangement joins TRBV19 to TRBJ1-2; TRBD1 aligns across 7 bases. Unmatched junction bases numbered 5, after V lost 7 bases and J lost 0 bases. CDR3 length equals 14 residues. Germline-derived CDR1 and CDR2 are LNHDA and SQIVND (reference sequence). The CDR3 here is CASTRDRANYGYTF. CDR3 bases: TGTGCCAGTACCCGGGACAGAGCTAACTATGGCTACACCTTC.

This chain links TRBV6-1 with TRBJ1-1; TRBD1 might be the D (5 bases). The CDR3 sequence is 15 residues long. CDR1 is MNHNS and CDR2 is SASEGT in the germline V gene. The germline V and J ends were trimmed by 6 bases and 1 base, with 15 bases remaining between them. The CDR3: CASRDTHLGNTEAFF. For the CDR3, the DNA is TGTGCCAGCAGGGACACTCATCTAGGGAACACTGAAGCTTTCTTT.

J is TRBJ2-6 and V is TRBV7-2; 7 bases match TRBD1. Germline V gives CDR1 SGHTA, CDR2 FQGNSA. The CDR3 covers 18 residues. The V and J ends lost 1 base and 1 base, in that order; junction bases with no gene match: 7. CDR3 nucleotide sequence: TGTGCCAGCAGCTTAGAGGGACAGAGAACTTCTGGGGCCAACGTCCTGACTTTC. Its translation: CASSLEGQRTSGANVLTF.

The V call is TRBV21-1, the J call TRBJ2-7; the table's D call, TRBD2, has no DNA check behind it. TRBV21-1 counts as a pseudogene. The CDR3 extends over 17 amino acids. The CDR3 region has the DNA TGTGCCAGCAGCAAAGGAACAGCGGGAGGGGGGTCCCTCGAGCAGTACTTC. It codes for CASSKGTAGGGSLEQYF.

J is TRBJ2-5 and V is TRBV29-1; D is perhaps TRBD2 (6 bases). V gave up 4 bases and J gave up 5 bases, with 11 bases separating them. This CDR3 comprises 12 residues. The germline gives CDR1 SQVTM, CDR2 ANQGSEA. This CDR3 is CSVVGGSETQYF. DNA for the CDR3: TGCAGCGTTGTCGGGGGTAGTGAGACCCAGTACTTC.

In this sample, this clone turned up a few times. The same CDR3 also results from other DNA sequences found in this sample. The V gene is TRBV2, the J gene TRBJ1-5, with 9 positions matching TRBD1. Germline V CDR1 and CDR2: SNHLY, FYNNEI. After removal of 6 bases from V and 2 bases from J, the junction contained 5 bases not matched to a gene. This CDR3 contains 15 residues. The CDR3 DNA follows: TGTGCCAGCAGGGACAGGGGTAGCGGCAATCAGCCCCAGCATTTT. Its protein product is CASRDRGSGNQPQHF.